What follows is one T cell receptor beta chain and its context. A much larger clone is a single base away; this may be a read error. TCRdb called the RT-PCR reads again in MiXCR, with one record for every CDR3 protein. The data contain fewer than 800,000 distinct CDR3 sequences, over 12% of them seen just once; the ten biggest clones take up 3.6%. The germline gives CDR1 MNHEY, CDR2 SVGAGI. The V gene lost 6 bases and the J gene lost 10 bases, with 16 bases spanning the gap. The CDR3 totals 13 residues. The source is a female donor in good health, serving as a healthy control. The J gene is TRBJ2-1, the V gene TRBV6-5; D is uncertain. Sequencing input: memory CD4+ T cells from blood. CDR3 residues: CASRGLDSYEQFF. The CDR3 DNA reads as TGTGCCAGCAGAGGTCTAGACTCCTACGAGCAGTTCTTC.